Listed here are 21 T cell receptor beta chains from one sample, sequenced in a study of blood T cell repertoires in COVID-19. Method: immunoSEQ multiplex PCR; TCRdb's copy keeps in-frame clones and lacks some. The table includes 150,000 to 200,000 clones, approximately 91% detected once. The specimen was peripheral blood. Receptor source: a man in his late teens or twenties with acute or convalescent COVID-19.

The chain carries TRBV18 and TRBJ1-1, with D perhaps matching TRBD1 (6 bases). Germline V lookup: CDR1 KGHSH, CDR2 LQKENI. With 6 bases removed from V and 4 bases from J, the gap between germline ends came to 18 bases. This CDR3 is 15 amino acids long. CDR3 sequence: CASSQLGAQGTEAFF. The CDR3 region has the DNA TGTGCCAGCTCTCAACTGGGGGCGCAGGGCACTGAAGCTTTCTTT.

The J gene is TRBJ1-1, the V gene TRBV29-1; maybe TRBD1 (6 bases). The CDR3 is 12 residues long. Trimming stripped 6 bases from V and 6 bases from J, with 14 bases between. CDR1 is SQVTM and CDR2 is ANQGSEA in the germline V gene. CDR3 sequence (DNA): TGCAGCGTAGAGGGGGTCGAGGCTGAAGCTTTCTTT. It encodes CSVEGVEAEAFF.

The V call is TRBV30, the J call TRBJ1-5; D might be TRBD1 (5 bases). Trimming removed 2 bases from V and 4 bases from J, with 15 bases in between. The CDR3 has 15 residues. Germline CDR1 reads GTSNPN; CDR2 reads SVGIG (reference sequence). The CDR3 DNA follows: TGTGCCTGGAGTAGGGGAGGGGCCCCTAATCAGCCCCAGCATTTT. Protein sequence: CAWSRGGAPNQPQHF.

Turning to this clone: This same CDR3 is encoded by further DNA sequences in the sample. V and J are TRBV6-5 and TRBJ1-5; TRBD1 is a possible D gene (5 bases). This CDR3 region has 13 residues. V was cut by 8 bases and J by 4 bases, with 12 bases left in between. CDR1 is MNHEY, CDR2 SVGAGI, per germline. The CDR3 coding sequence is TGTGCCAGCGAGCGGGGGGGTAATCAGCCCCAGCATTTT. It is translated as CASERGGNQPQHF.

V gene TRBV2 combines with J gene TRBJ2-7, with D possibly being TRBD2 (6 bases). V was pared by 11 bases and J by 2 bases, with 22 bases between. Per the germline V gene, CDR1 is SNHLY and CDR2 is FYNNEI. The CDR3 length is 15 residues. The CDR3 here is CARRVSVRTTYEQYF. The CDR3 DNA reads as TGTGCCCGTAGGGTATCTGTCAGGACTACCTACGAGCAGTACTTC.

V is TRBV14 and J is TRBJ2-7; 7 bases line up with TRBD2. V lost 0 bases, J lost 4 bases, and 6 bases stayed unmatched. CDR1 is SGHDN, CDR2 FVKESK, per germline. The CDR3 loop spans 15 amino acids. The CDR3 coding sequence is TGTGCCAGCAGCCAAGATCCGGCGGGAGCTTACGAGCAGTACTTC. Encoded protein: CASSQDPAGAYEQYF. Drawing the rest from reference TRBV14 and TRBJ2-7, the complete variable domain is EAGVTQFPSHSVIEKGQTVTLRCDPISGHDNLYWYRRVMGKEIKFLLHFVKESKQDESGMPNNRFLAERTGGTYSTLKVQPAELEDSGVYFCASSQDPAGAYEQYFGPGTRLTVT.

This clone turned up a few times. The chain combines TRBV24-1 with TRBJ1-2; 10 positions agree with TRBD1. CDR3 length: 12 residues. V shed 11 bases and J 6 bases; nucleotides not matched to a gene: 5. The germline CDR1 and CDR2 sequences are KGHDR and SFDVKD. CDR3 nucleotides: TGTGCCATCGGGACAGGGGTGAATGGCTACACCTTC. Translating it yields CAIGTGVNGYTF.

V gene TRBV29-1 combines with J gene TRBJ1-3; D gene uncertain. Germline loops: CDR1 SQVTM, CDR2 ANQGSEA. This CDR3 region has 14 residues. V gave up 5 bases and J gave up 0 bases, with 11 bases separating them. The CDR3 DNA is TGCAGCGTTTCTCGGGGTACCTCTGGAAACACCATATATTTT. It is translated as CSVSRGTSGNTIYF.

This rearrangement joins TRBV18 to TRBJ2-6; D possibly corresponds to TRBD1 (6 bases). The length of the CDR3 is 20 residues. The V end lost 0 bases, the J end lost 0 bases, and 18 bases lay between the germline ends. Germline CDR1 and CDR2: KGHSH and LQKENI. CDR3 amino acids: CASSPPSNQGRGSGANVLTF. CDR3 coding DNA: TGTGCCAGCTCACCACCGAGTAACCAGGGGAGAGGCTCTGGGGCCAACGTCCTGACTTTC.

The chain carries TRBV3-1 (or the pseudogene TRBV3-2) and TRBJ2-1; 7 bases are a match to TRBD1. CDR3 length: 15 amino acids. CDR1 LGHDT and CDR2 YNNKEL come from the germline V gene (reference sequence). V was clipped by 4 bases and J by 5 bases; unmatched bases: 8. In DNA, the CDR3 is TGTGCCAGCAGCCCCTCCGAAACAGGGGACAATGAGCAGTTCTTC. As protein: CASSPSETGDNEQFF.

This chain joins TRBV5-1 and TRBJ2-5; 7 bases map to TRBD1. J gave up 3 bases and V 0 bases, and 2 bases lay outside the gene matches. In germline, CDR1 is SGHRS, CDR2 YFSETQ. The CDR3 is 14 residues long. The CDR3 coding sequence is TGCGCCAGCAGCTTGGGGACAGGAGAAGAGACCCAGTACTTC. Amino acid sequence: CASSLGTGEETQYF.

The CDR3 spells CASSLIFSGGGTDTQYF. CDR3 nucleotide sequence: TGCGCCAGCAGCCTTATCTTCAGCGGGGGAGGGACAGATACGCAGTATTTT. The chain joins TRBV4-1 to TRBJ2-3; TRBD2 aligns across 8 bases. This CDR3 is 17 amino acids long. In germline, CDR1 is MGHRA, CDR2 YSYEKL. The J segment lost 3 bases and the V segment lost 4 bases, leaving 12 bases of the junction unmatched.

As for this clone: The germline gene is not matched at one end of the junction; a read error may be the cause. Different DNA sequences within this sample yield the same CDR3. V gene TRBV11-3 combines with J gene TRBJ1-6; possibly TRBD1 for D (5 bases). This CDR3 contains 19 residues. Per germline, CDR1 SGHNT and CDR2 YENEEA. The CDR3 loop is CASSLEKTDSYSYNSPLHF. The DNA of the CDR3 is TGTGCCAGCAGCTTAGAAAAAACAGACAGTTACTCCTATAATTCGCCCCTCCACTTT.

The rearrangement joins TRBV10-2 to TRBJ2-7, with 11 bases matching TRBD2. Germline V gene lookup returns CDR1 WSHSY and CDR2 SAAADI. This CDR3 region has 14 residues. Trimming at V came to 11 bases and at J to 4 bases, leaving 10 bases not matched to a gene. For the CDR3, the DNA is TGCGCCTCAAGCGCGGGACTAGCGGATTACGAGCAGTACTTC. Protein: CASSAGLADYEQYF.

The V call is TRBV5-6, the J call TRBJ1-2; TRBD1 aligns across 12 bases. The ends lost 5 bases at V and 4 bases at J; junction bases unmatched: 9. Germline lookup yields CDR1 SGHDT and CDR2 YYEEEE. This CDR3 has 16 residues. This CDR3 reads CASSSGTGGRGYGYTF. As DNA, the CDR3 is TGTGCCAGCAGTTCCGGGACAGGGGGCCGAGGCTATGGCTACACCTTC.

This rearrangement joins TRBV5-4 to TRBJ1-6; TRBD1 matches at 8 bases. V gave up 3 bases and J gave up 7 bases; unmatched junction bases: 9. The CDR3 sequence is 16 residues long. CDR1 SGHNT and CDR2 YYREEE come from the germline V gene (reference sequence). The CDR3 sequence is CASSYTTGVGNSPLHF. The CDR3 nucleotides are TGTGCCAGCAGCTACACGACAGGGGTTGGCAATTCACCCCTCCACTTT.

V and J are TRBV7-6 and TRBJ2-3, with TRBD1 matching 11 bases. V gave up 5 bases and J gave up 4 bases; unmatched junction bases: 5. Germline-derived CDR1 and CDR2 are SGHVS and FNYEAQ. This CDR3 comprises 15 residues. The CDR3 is CASSLRDRGADTQYF. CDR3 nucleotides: TGTGCCAGCAGCCTACGGGACAGGGGGGCAGATACGCAGTATTTT.

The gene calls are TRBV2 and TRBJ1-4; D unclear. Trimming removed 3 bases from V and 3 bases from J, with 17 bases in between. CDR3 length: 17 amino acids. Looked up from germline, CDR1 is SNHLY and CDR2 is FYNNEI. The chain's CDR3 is CASSDVSVWGANEKLFF. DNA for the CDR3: TGTGCCAGCAGTGATGTGTCCGTTTGGGGAGCTAATGAAAAACTGTTTTTT.

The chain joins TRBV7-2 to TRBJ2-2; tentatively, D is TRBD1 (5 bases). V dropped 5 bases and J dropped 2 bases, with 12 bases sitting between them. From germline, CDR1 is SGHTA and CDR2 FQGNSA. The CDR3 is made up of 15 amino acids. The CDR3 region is CASSPARTNTGELFF. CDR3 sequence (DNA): TGTGCCAGCAGCCCTGCAAGGACAAACACCGGGGAGCTGTTTTTT.

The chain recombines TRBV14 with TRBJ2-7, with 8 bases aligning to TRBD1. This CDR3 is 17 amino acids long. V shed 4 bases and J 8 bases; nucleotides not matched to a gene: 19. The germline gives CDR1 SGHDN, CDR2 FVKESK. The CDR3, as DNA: TGTGCCAGCAGCCGAAATCCAGGGGGCTTCGCTCAGGCTCAGCAGTACTTC. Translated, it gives CASSRNPGGFAQAQQYF.

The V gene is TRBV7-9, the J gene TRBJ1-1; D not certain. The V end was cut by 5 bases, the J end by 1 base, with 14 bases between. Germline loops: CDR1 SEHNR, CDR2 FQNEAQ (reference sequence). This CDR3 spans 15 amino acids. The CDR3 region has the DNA TGTGCCAGCAGCCCTCTTTGGACTGGGAACACTGAAGCTTTCTTT. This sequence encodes CASSPLWTGNTEAFF.